The sequence of this T cell receptor (beta chain) was determined in a study of T-cell memory formation after mild COVID-19. Study-level results: Clones contracting day 15 to 85 were balanced CD4/CD8; later expanders leaned CD4+.

With 5 bases removed from V and 11 bases from J, the gap between germline ends came to 22 bases. The CDR3 totals 14 residues. Germline-derived CDR1 and CDR2 are LNHDA and SQIVND (reference sequence). TCRalpha and TCRbeta libraries used 5'RACE with constant-segment primers and UMIs. TCRdb analysed the 5' RACE reads with MiXCR anew, one entry per CDR3 protein. The sample lists approximately 450,000 distinct CDR3 sequences, 15% to 20% occurring once. For this clonotype: Its antigen is not known.

The chain combines TRBV19 with TRBJ2-7; D perhaps matches TRBD1 (6 bases). The sequenced sample was PBMCs or a T cell subset sorted from them (not recorded which). The receptor was derived from an adult woman who had mild COVID-19 (a few samples of this study predate the infection). Cell type and time point are not known. CDR3 residues: CASSPQGQSRFKYF. The CDR3, as DNA: TGTGCCAGTAGTCCCCAAGGACAGTCCCGATTTAAGTACTTC.